This T cell receptor beta chain was retrieved from a study of T cells after yellow fever vaccination. One entry per CDR3 protein results from TCRdb running MiXCR on the 5' RACE reads. The table lists some 220,000 distinct CDR3 sequences, approximately 3% of them singletons. Trimming cost V 0 bases and J 8 bases, with 10 bases left between them. The CDR3 has 12 amino acids. Germline values: CDR1 DFQATT, CDR2 SNEGSKA (reference sequence). This clonotype was obtained from a man younger than 35 who received the YFV17D yellow fever vaccine. Sequences were derived from CD4+ T cells sorted from PBMCs, sampled 10 days after the yellow fever booster vaccination. The V and J genes are TRBV20-1 and TRBJ1-1; D remains ambiguous. CDR3 loop: CSARDPWAEAFF. Written as DNA, the CDR3 is TGCAGTGCTAGAGATCCCTGGGCAGAAGCTTTCTTT.